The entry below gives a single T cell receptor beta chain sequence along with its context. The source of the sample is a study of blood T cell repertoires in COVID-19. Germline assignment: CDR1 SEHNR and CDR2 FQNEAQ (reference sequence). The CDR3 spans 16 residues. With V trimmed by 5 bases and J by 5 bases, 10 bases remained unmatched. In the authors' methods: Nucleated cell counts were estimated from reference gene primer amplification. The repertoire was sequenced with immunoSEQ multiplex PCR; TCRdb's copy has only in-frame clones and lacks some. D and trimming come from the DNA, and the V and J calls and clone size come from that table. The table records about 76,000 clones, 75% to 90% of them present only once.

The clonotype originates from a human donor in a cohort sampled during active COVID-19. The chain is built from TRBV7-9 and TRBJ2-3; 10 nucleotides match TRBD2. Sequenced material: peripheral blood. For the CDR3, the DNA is TGTGCCAGCAGCCTCAGAGCGGGGGGGCAGGGAGATACGCAGTATTTT. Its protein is CASSLRAGGQGDTQYF.